This TCR beta chain derives from a study of blood T cell repertoires in COVID-19. Study as a whole: The United States, Italy and Spain provided the acute and convalescent COVID-19 samples. T cells, B-cell-depleted T cells, or PBMCs provided the cDNA or gDNA that served as material.

V shed 0 bases and J shed 6 bases, with 18 bases lying between them. This CDR3 has 16 residues. CDR1 and CDR2 from the germline V gene are LGHNA and YSLEER. Assay: immunoSEQ multiplex PCR; the TCRdb copy retains only in-frame clones and omits some. The sample includes 60,000 or so clones, approximately 91% of them seen just once. The sequenced material came from peripheral blood. The chain uses TRBV4-3 and TRBJ2-7, with D maybe TRBD2 (6 bases). This receptor was obtained from a human donor in a cohort sampled during active COVID-19. The CDR3: CASSQDPLGGYGEQYF. CDR3 coding DNA: TGCGCCAGCAGCCAAGATCCCCTCGGGGGTTACGGCGAGCAGTACTTC.